This T cell receptor (beta chain) was sequenced in a study of vaccination effects on CD4 cells after COVID-19. Turning to the study itself: Culturing of 1.5 million to 2.5 million PBMC per well took place with about 10 IU/ml IL-2 and around 10 ug/ml peptides.

Following a roughly ten-day culture, CD4+ T cells were purified. As their vaccination, participants received two doses of either BNT162b2 or mRNA-1273. Half of the medium was exchanged for IL-2 medium on both days 3 and 7. The germline V and J ends were trimmed by 0 bases and 7 bases, with 15 bases remaining between them. The CDR3 runs 16 residues. The germline V gene has CDR1 LGHNA and CDR2 YSLEER. This clone was seen only a few times. The antigen is unknown. Repertoires were generated with immunoSEQ multiplex PCR, while TCRdb's copy carries only in-frame clones and drops some. The table has about 73,000 clones, less than 75% seen once; the top ten hold about 2%.

The chain joins TRBV4-3 to TRBJ1-4; possible D gene TRBD1, 5 bases. This receptor was obtained from a human donor who received a COVID-19 vaccine. The sample in question was CD4+ T cells from PBMCs cultured without peptide, obtained after COVID-19 vaccination. In DNA, the CDR3 is TGCGCCAGCAGCCAAGATCGCAGGGCGCGAGGTGAAAAACTGTTTTTT. It codes for CASSQDRRARGEKLFF.